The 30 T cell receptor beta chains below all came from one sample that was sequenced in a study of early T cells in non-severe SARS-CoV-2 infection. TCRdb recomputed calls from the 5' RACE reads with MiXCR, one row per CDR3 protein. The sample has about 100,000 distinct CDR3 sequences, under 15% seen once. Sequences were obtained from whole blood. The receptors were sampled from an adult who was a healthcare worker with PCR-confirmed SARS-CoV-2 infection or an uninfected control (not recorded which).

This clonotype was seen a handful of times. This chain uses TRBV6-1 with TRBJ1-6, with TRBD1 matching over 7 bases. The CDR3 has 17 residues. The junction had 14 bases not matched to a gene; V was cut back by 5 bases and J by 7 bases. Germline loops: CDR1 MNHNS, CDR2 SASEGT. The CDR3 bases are TGTGCCAGCAGTAAACTCCCCTCATCGACAGGGAATTCACCCCTCCACTTT. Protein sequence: CASSKLPSSTGNSPLHF.

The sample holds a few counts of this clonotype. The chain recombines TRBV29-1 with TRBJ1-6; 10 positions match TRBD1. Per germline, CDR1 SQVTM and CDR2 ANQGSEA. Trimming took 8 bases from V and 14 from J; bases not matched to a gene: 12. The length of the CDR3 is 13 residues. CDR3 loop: CSTPGQGFGALHF. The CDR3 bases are TGCAGCACCCCGGGACAGGGGTTTGGGGCCCTCCACTTT. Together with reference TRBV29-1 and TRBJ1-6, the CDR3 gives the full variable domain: SAVISQKPSRDICQRGTSLTIQCQVDSQVTMMFWYRQQPGQSLTLIATANQGSEATYESGFVIDKFPISRPNLTFSTLTVSNMSPEDSSIYLCSTPGQGFGALHFGNGTRLTVT.

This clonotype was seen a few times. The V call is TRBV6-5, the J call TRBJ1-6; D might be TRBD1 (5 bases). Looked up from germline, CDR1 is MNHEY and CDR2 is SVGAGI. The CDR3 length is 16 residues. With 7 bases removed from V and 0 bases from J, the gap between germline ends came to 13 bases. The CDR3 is CASKRGGSSYNSPLHF. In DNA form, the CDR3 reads TGTGCCAGCAAACGGGGGGGAAGCTCCTATAATTCACCCCTCCACTTT.

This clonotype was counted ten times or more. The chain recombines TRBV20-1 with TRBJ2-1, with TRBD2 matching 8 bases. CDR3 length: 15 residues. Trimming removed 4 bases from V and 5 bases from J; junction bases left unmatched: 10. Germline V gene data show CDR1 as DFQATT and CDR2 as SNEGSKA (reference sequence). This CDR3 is CSANDLAGRDNEQFF. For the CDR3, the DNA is TGCAGTGCTAACGACTTAGCGGGGAGAGACAATGAGCAGTTCTTC.

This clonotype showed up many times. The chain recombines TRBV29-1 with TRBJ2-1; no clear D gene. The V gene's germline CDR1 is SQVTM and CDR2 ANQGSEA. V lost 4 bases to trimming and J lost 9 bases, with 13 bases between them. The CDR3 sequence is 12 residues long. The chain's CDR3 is CSVAKTGGEQFF. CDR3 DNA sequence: TGCAGCGTTGCGAAGACTGGTGGTGAGCAGTTCTTC.

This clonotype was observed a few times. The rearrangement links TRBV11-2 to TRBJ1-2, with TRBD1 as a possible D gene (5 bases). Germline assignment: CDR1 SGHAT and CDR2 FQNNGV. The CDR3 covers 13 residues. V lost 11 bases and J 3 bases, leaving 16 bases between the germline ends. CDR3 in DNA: TGTGCCGGACAAGACTCGGGGCACTATGGCTACACCTTC. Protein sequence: CAGQDSGHYGYTF. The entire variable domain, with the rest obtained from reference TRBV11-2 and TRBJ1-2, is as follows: EAGVAQSPRYKIIEKRQSVAFWCNPISGHATLYWYQQILGQGPKLLIQFQNNGVVDDSQLPKDRFSAERLKGVDSTLKIQPAKLEDSAVYLCAGQDSGHYGYTFGSGTRLTVV.

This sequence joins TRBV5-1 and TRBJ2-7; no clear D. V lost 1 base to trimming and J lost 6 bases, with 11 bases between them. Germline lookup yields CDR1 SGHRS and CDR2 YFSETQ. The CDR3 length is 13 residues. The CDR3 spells CASSLLGSREQYF. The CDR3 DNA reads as TGCGCCAGCAGCTTGTTGGGGTCCCGCGAGCAGTACTTC.

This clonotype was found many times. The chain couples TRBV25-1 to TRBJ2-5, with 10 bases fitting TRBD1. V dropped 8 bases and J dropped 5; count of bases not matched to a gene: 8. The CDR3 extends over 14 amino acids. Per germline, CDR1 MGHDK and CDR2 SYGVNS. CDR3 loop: CASGRTGGRETQYF. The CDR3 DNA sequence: TGTGCCAGCGGACGGACAGGGGGTCGGGAGACCCAGTACTTC.

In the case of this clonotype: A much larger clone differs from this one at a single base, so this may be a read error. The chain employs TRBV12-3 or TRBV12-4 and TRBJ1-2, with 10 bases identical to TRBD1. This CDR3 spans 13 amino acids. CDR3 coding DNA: TGTGCCAGCAGGGACAGGGGGGACTATGGCTACAACTTC. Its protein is CASRDRGDYGYNF.

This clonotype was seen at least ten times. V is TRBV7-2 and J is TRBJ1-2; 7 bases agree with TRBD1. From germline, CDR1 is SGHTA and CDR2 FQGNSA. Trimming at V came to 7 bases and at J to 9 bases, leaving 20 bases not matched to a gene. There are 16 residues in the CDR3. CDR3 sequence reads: CASTPELGGAGLSYTF. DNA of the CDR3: TGTGCCAGCACCCCGGAGCTAGGGGGCGCAGGGTTAAGCTACACCTTC. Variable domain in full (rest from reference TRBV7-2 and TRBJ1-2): GAGVSQSPSNKVTEKGKDVELRCDPISGHTALYWYRQSLGQGLEFLIYFQGNSAPDKSGLPSDRFSAERTGGSVSTLTIQRTQQEDSAVYLCASTPELGGAGLSYTFGSGTRLTVV.

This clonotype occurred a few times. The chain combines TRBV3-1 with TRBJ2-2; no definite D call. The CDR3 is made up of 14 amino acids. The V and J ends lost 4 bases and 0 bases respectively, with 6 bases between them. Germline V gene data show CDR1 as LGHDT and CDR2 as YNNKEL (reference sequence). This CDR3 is CASSPPSNTGELFF. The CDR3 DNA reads TGTGCCAGCAGCCCCCCGTCGAACACCGGGGAGCTGTTTTTT.

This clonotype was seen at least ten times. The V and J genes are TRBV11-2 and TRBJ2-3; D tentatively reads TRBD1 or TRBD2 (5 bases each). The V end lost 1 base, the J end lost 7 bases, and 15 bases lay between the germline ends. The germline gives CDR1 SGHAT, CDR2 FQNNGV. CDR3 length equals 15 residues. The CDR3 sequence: CASSLAGTPHNTQYF. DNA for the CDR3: TGTGCCAGCAGCTTAGCCGGGACCCCACACAATACGCAGTATTTT.

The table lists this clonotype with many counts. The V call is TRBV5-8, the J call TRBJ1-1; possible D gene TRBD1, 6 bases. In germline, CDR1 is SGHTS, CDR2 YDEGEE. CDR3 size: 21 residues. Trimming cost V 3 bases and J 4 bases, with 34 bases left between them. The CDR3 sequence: CASSWSRTGVQGIKGSTEAFF. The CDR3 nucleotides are TGTGCCAGCAGCTGGAGTAGGACGGGCGTACAGGGCATTAAAGGGAGCACTGAAGCTTTCTTT. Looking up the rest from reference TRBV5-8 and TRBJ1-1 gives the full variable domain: EAGVTQSPTHLIKTRGQQATLRCSPISGHTSVYWYQQALGLGLQFLLWYDEGEERNRGNFPPRFSGRQFPNYSSELNVNALELEDSALYLCASSWSRTGVQGIKGSTEAFFGQGTRLTVV.

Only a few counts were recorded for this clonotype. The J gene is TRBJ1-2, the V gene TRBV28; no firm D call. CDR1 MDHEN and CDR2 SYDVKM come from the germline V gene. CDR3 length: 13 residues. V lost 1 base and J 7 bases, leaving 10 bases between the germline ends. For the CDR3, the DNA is TGTGCCAGCAGTTTATTCGGGGTTTTTGGCTACACCTTC. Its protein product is CASSLFGVFGYTF.

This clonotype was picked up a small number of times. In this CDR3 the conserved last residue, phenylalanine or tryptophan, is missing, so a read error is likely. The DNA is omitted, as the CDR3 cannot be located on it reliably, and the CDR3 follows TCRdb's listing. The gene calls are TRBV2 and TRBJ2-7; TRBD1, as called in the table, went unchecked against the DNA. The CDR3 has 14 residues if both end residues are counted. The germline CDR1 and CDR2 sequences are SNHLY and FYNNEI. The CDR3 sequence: CASSFSSRDRVCFI.

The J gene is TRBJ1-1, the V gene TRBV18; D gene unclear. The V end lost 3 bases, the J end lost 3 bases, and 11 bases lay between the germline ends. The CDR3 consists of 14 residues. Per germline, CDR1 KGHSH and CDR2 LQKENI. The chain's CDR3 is CASSPLGRDTEAFF. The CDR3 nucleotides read TGTGCCAGCTCACCCTTAGGAAGGGACACTGAAGCTTTCTTT.

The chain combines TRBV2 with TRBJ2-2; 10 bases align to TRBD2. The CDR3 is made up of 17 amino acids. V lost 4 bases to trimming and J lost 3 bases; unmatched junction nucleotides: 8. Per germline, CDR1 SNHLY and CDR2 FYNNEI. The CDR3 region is CASSVPSGGADTGELFF. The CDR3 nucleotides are TGTGCCAGCAGTGTTCCCAGCGGGGGGGCCGACACCGGGGAGCTGTTTTTT.

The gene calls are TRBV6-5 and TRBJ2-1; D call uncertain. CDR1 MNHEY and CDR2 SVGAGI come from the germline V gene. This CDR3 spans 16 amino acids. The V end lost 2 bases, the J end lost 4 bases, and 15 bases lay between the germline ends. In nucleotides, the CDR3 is TGTGCCAGCAGTTACGGAAACCCAGGCCCGTACAATGAGCAGTTCTTC. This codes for CASSYGNPGPYNEQFF.

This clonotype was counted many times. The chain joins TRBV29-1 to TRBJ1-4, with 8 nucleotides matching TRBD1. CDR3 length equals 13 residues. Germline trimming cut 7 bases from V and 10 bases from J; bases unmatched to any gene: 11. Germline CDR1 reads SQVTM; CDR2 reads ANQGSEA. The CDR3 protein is CSARTGLTGKLFF. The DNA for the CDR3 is TGCAGCGCCCGGACAGGGCTTACGGGAAAACTGTTTTTT.

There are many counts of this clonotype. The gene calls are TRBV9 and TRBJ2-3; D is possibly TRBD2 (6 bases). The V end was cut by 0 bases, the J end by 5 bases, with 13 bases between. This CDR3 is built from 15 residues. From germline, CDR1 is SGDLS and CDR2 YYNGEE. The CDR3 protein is CASSVGGTSLDTQYF. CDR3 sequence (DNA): TGTGCCAGCAGCGTAGGTGGGACTTCGTTAGATACGCAGTATTTT.

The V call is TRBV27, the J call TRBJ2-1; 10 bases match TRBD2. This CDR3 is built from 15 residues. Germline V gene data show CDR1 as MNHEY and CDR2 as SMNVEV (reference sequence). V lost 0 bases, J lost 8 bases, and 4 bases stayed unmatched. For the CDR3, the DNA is TGTGCCAGCAGTTTATCAGCGGGGGGGCTCGATGAGCAGTTCTTC. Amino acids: CASSLSAGGLDEQFF.

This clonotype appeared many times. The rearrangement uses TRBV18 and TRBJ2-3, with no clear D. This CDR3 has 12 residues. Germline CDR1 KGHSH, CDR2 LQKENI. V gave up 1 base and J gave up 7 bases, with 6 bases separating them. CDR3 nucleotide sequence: TGTGCCAGCTCACCACAAGGAAATACGCAGTATTTT. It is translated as CASSPQGNTQYF.

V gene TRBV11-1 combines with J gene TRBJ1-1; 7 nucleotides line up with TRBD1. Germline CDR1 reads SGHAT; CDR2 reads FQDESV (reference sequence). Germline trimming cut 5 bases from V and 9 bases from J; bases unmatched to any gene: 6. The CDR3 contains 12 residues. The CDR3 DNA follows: TGTGCCAGCAGCCGTGACAGGGCCCAAGCTTTCTTT. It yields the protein CASSRDRAQAFF.

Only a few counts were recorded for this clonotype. CDR3 coding DNA: TGTGCCAGCAGCGTAGCCCGGACAGGAAAGCCGTCGGGCTACACCTTC. Translated: CASSVARTGKPSGYTF. The rearrangement links TRBV9 to TRBJ1-2; 7 bases align to TRBD1. The CDR3 spans 16 residues. Unmatched junction bases numbered 13, after V lost 0 bases and J lost 8 bases. CDR1 and CDR2 from the germline V gene are SGDLS and YYNGEE.

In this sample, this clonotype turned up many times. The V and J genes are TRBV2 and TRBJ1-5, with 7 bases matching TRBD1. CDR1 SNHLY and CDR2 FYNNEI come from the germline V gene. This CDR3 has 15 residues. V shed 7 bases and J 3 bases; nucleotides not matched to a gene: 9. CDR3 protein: CASKEDRRNNQPQHF. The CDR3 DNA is TGTGCCAGCAAGGAGGACAGGAGGAACAATCAGCCCCAGCATTTT.

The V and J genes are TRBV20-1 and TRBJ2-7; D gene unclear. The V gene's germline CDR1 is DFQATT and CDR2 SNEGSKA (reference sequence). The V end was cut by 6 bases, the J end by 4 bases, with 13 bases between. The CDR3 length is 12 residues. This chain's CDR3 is CSAPGLGYEQYF. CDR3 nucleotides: TGCAGTGCCCCGGGCCTCGGGTACGAGCAGTACTTC.

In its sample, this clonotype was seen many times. The CDR3 DNA sequence: TGTGCCAGCCTAGGACAGGAATACACCGGGGAGCTGTTTTTT. Protein sequence: CASLGQEYTGELFF. This chain uses TRBV18 with TRBJ2-2; TRBD1 matches 7 bases. Trimming at V came to 8 bases and at J to 3 bases, leaving 6 bases not matched to a gene. The CDR3 totals 14 residues. Per the germline V gene, CDR1 is KGHSH and CDR2 is LQKENI.

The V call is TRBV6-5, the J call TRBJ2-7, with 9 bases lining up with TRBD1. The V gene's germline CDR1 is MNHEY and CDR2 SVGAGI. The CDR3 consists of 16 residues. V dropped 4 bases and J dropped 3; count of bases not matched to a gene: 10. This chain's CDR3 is CASSFLGGQGHYEQYF. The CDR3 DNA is TGTGCCAGCAGTTTTCTCGGGGGACAGGGACACTACGAGCAGTACTTC.

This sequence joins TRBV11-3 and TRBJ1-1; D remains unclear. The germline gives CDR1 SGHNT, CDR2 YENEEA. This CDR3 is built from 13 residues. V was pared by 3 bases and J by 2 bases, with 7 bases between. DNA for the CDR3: TGTGCCAGCAGCTTTAGCATCAACACTGAAGCTTTCTTT. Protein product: CASSFSINTEAFF.

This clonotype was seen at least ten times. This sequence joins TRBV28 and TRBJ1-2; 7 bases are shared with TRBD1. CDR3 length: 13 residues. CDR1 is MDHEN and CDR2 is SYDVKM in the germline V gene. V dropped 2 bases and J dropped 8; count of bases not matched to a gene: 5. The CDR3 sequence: CASSLEGARGYTF. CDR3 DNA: TGTGCCAGCAGTTTAGAGGGGGCTAGGGGCTACACCTTC.